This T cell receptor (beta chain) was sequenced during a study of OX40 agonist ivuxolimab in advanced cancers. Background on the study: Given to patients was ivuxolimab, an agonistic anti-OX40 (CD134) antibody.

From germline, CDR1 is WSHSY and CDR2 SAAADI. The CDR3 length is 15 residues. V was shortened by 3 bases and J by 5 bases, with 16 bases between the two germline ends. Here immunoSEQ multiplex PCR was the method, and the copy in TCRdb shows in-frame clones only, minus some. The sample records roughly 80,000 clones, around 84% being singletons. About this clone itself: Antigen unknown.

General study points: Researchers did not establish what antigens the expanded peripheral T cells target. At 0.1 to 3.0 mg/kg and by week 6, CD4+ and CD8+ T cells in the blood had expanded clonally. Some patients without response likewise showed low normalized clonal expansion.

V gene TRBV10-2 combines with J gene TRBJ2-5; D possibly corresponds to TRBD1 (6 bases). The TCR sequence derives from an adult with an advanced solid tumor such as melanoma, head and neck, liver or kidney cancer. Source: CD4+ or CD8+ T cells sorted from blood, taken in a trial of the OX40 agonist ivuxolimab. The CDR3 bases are TGCGCCAGCAGTGATCAGGGGCTGGGAGAGGAGACCCAGTACTTC. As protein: CASSDQGLGEETQYF.